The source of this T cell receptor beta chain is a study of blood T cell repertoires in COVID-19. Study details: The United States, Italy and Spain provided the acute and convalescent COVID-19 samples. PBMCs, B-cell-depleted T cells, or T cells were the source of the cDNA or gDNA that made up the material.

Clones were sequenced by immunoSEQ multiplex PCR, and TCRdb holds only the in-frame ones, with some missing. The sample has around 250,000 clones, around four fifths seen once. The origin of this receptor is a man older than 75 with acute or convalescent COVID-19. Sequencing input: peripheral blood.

The CDR3 is CASSDWLAGGSETQYF. CDR3 DNA: TGCGCCAGCAGTGATTGGTTAGCGGGGGGGTCGGAGACCCAGTACTTC. The chain joins TRBV10-2 to TRBJ2-5, with 11 positions matching TRBD2. Germline assignment: CDR1 WSHSY and CDR2 SAAADI. The trim removed 3 bases at V and 5 bases at J, leaving 8 bases unmatched. This CDR3 has 16 amino acids.